This entry lists 31 T cell receptor beta chains sequenced from one sample in a study of regulatory T cells in long-lasting Graves disease (dated by TCRdb to about 2021). This specimen's time point label, interpreted: newly diagnosed GD, antithyroid drugs for less than 3 months. For both TCR sequencing and RNA sequencing, RNA was extracted from PBMCs in TRIzol. To prepare the library, multiplex PCR was applied. These reads were obtained on an Illumina HiSeq 4000. iRepertoire HTBI primers and Arm-PCR amplification of CDR3 regions were used to construct TCR beta libraries. Using fastp trimming at Q25 and MiXCR clonotype assembly, TCRdb reanalyzed the public sequencing data and kept in-frame beta chains. Each record represents a unique CDR3 protein, reported with the most common genes and DNA among its rows. This sample gives about 400,000 distinct CDR3 sequences in total; 14% to 15% of them show up just once. Of the sample, 7.8% falls within the top ten clones.

These sequences were also reported in another study, on T cells in Graves' hyperthyroidism and ophthalmopathy.

Sequenced material: peripheral blood mononuclear cells (PBMCs), taken at new diagnosis, from a patient treated with antithyroid drugs. The receptor source for this set is a middle-aged woman with Graves disease. Donor details come from another sample of the same person, matched by shared clones.

This clonotype has more than one count but fewer than ten. The chain links TRBV12-3 or TRBV12-4 to TRBJ1-1; D not certain. V dropped 6 bases and J dropped 3 bases, with 8 bases sitting between them. The CDR3 totals 12 residues. CDR3 in DNA: TGTGCCAGCAGCCCCGCGGACACTGAAGCTTTCTTT. Amino acids: CASSPADTEAFF.

This clonotype was counted at least ten times. The chain has TRBV12-3 or TRBV12-4 and TRBJ2-2, with D unresolved. The CDR3 is 14 residues long. Trimming took off 7 bases at V and 7 bases at J, with 16 bases between the two ends. CDR3 DNA: TGTGCCAGCACCGAGACACTGGCCCGCGGGGAGCTGTTTTTT. This encodes CASTETLARGELFF.

The chain uses TRBV29-1 and TRBJ2-1; tentative D call: TRBD2 (5 bases). V shed 5 bases and J shed 8 bases, with 16 bases lying between them. There are 13 residues in the CDR3. Germline loops: CDR1 SQVTM, CDR2 ANQGSEA. The CDR3 reads CSVRGLLSDEQFF. The CDR3 bases are TGCAGCGTTAGAGGGCTTCTCTCCGATGAGCAGTTCTTC.

Only one count was recorded for this clonotype. V and J are TRBV12-3 or TRBV12-4 and TRBJ2-7, with TRBD1 identical over 10 bases. The CDR3 consists of 16 residues. V lost 10 bases, J lost 4 bases, and 16 bases stayed unmatched. CDR3 nucleotides: TGTGCCACTCCCTGGACAGCCCGGGACAGGGGATACGAGCAGTACTTC. It codes for CATPWTARDRGYEQYF.

The chain uses TRBV12-3 or TRBV12-4 and TRBJ1-4; a possible D gene is TRBD1 (5 bases). The CDR3 extends over 14 amino acids. V lost 1 base, J lost 5 bases, and 8 bases lay in between. The CDR3: CASSLGQRNEKLFF. DNA for the CDR3: TGTGCCAGCAGTTTAGGACAGAGGAATGAAAAACTGTTTTTT.

This rearrangement joins TRBV5-5 to TRBJ1-4, with 7 bases that match TRBD1. The CDR3 spans 16 residues. Trimming cost V 0 bases and J 5 bases; bases outside gene matches: 7. CDR1 and CDR2 (germline): SGHKS, YYEKEE (reference sequence). CDR3 sequence: CASSLAGGAPNEKLFF. CDR3 DNA sequence: TGTGCCAGCAGCTTGGCAGGGGGAGCACCGAATGAAAAACTGTTTTTT.

This clonotype was counted ten times or more. The rearrangement joins TRBV27 to TRBJ2-1; maybe TRBD1 (5 bases). CDR1 is MNHEY and CDR2 is SMNVEV in the germline V gene (reference sequence). Trimming pared 4 bases from V and 9 bases from J, leaving 10 bases between. The CDR3 is made up of 12 amino acids. Here the CDR3 reads CASSSSRGEQFF. In nucleotides, the CDR3 is TGTGCCAGCAGTTCGAGTAGGGGTGAGCAGTTCTTC.

This clonotype has a count of ten or more. Here the CDR3 DNA reads TGTGCCAGCAGGACTAGCTTAGAGGGTGAGCAGTTCTTC. Translating gives CASRTSLEGEQFF. The chain recombines TRBV12-3 or TRBV12-4 with TRBJ2-1, with 7 bases that match TRBD2. Germline trimming cut 6 bases from V and 9 bases from J; bases unmatched to any gene: 8. The CDR3 is made up of 13 amino acids.

In its sample, this clonotype was seen many times. The chain recombines TRBV6-1 with TRBJ2-7; 7 nucleotides line up with TRBD1. Germline lookup yields CDR1 MNHNS and CDR2 SASEGT. The CDR3 spans 13 residues. Trimming removed 10 bases from V and 0 bases from J; junction bases left unmatched: 6. The CDR3 DNA reads TGTGCCACCACGGGACAGCTCTCCTACGAGCAGTACTTC. Encoded protein: CATTGQLSYEQYF.

This clonotype was found a few times. The gene calls are TRBV28 and TRBJ2-7; 9 nucleotides agree with TRBD1. The CDR3 has 14 amino acids. The J segment lost 6 bases and the V segment lost 5 bases, leaving 8 bases of the junction unmatched. The germline V gene encodes CDR1 MDHEN and CDR2 SYDVKM. CDR3: CASSLQGALSEQYF. The CDR3 DNA is TGTGCCAGCAGTCTACAGGGGGCGCTTTCCGAGCAGTACTTC.

This clonotype was seen at least ten times. This chain connects TRBV12-3 or TRBV12-4 to TRBJ2-1; D remains ambiguous. V lost 1 base to trimming and J lost 0 bases, with 7 bases between them. This CDR3 comprises 15 residues. The CDR3 region is CASSLGQSSYNEQFF. CDR3 bases: TGTGCCAGCAGTTTAGGGCAGAGCTCCTACAATGAGCAGTTCTTC.

This clonotype was observed a few times. The V and J genes are TRBV9 and TRBJ2-1, with 12 bases lining up with TRBD2. Germline V gene data show CDR1 as SGDLS and CDR2 as YYNGEE. V gave up 4 bases and J gave up 4 bases; unmatched junction bases: 6. CDR3 length equals 16 residues. CDR3 nucleotides: TGTGCCAGCAGCCCGACTAGCGGGAGCAGATACAATGAGCAGTTCTTC. Protein: CASSPTSGSRYNEQFF.

This clonotype was observed a few times. This sequence joins TRBV10-3 and TRBJ1-2, with TRBD1 as a possible D gene (6 bases). This CDR3 is built from 14 residues. Trimming removed 2 bases at V and 8 bases at J, with 15 bases between. Germline CDR1 ENHRY, CDR2 SYGVKD. CDR3 DNA sequence: TGTGCCATCAGTGAGAGGGCAGGGGTGAGCGGCTACACCTTC. Its protein is CAISERAGVSGYTF.

Ten or more counts support this clonotype. The chain couples TRBV20-1 to TRBJ2-1, with D possibly called TRBD1 or TRBD2 (5 bases each). From germline, CDR1 is DFQATT and CDR2 SNEGSKA (reference sequence). This CDR3 region has 13 residues. With 6 bases removed from V and 5 bases from J, the gap between germline ends came to 14 bases. In DNA form, the CDR3 reads TGCAGTGCGCGCCGGGACCAAAACAATGAGCAGTTCTTC. Its translation is CSARRDQNNEQFF.

This clonotype was seen repeatedly, ten times or more. The chain couples TRBV5-1 to TRBJ1-6, with a possible D match to TRBD1 (5 bases). This CDR3 is 19 amino acids long. The V and J ends lost 1 base and 7 bases respectively, with 24 bases between them. Looked up from germline, CDR1 is SGHRS and CDR2 is YFSETQ. The CDR3, as DNA: TGCGCCAGCAGCTTGTTCCCGGGACTCTCGACTGCGGGCAATTCACCCCTCCACTTT. Its protein is CASSLFPGLSTAGNSPLHF.

This clonotype was seen many times. The V call is TRBV5-8, the J call TRBJ1-1, with 8 bases that match TRBD1. The V segment lost 1 base and the J segment 3 bases; nucleotides outside the gene matches: 14. Per germline, CDR1 SGHTS and CDR2 YDEGEE. CDR3 length equals 18 residues. As DNA, the CDR3 is TGTGCCAGCAGCTTGCTCGGAGGACAGGGCAAATTGGACACTGAAGCTTTCTTT. It is translated as CASSLLGGQGKLDTEAFF. Full variable domain (remainder filled in from reference TRBV5-8 and TRBJ1-1): EAGVTQSPTHLIKTRGQQATLRCSPISGHTSVYWYQQALGLGLQFLLWYDEGEERNRGNFPPRFSGRQFPNYSSELNVNALELEDSALYLCASSLLGGQGKLDTEAFFGQGTRLTVV.

Remarks on this clonotype: A much more abundant neighbour one base away suggests this may be a read error. The chain couples TRBV20-1 to TRBJ1-4; possibly TRBD1 for D (5 bases). Per the germline V gene, CDR1 is DFQATT and CDR2 is SNEGSKA (reference sequence). The CDR3 runs to 14 residues. This CDR3 is CSAREGRGGENLFF. CDR3 coding DNA: TGCAGTGCTAGAGAGGGAAGAGGAGGGGAAAATCTGTTTTTT.

This chain links TRBV5-1 with TRBJ2-1, with TRBD2 matching 13 bases. The J segment lost 5 bases and the V segment lost 0 bases, leaving 5 bases of the junction unmatched. CDR3 length equals 17 residues. Germline V CDR1 and CDR2: SGHRS, YFSETQ. CDR3 coding DNA: TGCGCCAGCAGCTTGGCCCTGGGACTAGCGGGACACAATGAGCAGTTCTTC. Protein: CASSLALGLAGHNEQFF.

The CDR3 loop reads CASSQTGGANTGELFF. The CDR3 DNA sequence: TGTGCCAGCAGTCAAACAGGGGGCGCGAACACCGGGGAGCTGTTTTTT. This chain joins TRBV28 and TRBJ2-2, with TRBD1 identical over 9 bases. V gave up 5 bases and J gave up 0 bases; unmatched junction bases: 4. Germline-derived CDR1 and CDR2 are MDHEN and SYDVKM. The CDR3 extends over 16 amino acids.

This clonotype was detected a few times. V and J are TRBV7-9 and TRBJ2-7, with 10 bases aligning to TRBD2. This CDR3 spans 18 amino acids. Trimming cost V 2 bases and J 2 bases; bases outside gene matches: 12. Germline lookup yields CDR1 SEHNR and CDR2 FQNEAQ (reference sequence). CDR3 nucleotides: TGTGCCAGCAGCTTACACTCCTTCGGCCTAGCGGGAGCCTACGAGCAGTACTTC. Translation: CASSLHSFGLAGAYEQYF.

This clonotype was seen at least ten times. The V call is TRBV13, the J call TRBJ2-1; D perhaps matches TRBD1 (6 bases). The CDR3 is 14 residues long. V lost 6 bases, J lost 4 bases, and 13 bases lay in between. CDR1 and CDR2 from the germline V gene are PRHDT and FYEKMQ (reference sequence). CDR3 DNA: TGTGCCAGCAGTTCCCTTGACAGGTACAATGAGCAGTTCTTC. It specifies CASSSLDRYNEQFF.

This clonotype was recorded many times. The gene calls are TRBV3-1 and TRBJ2-2; D gene ambiguous. In germline, CDR1 is LGHDT, CDR2 YNNKEL (reference sequence). V shed 1 base and J shed 6 bases, with 9 bases lying between them. The CDR3 loop spans 14 amino acids. CDR3 bases: TGTGCCAGCAGCCAAGCGGTGGGCTCCGGGGAGCTGTTTTTT. Protein: CASSQAVGSGELFF.

This clonotype was recorded at least ten times. This chain uses TRBV28 with TRBJ2-7, with TRBD2 matching 8 bases. This CDR3 has 16 residues. V lost 2 bases, J lost 0 bases, and 6 bases stayed unmatched. Germline V gene data show CDR1 as MDHEN and CDR2 as SYDVKM. In DNA form, the CDR3 reads TGTGCCAGCAGTTTAGAGGGTAGCGGGATCTCCTACGAGCAGTACTTC. This codes for CASSLEGSGISYEQYF.

This clonotype showed up many times. This sequence joins TRBV27 and TRBJ2-1, with 9 bases matching TRBD2. V shed 3 bases, J shed 4 bases, and the junction held 4 bases outside the gene matches. The CDR3 runs to 15 residues. Germline V gene sequence: CDR1 MNHEY, CDR2 SMNVEV (reference sequence). CDR3: CASSLLAGRYNEQFF. In DNA form, the CDR3 reads TGTGCCAGCAGTTTGCTAGCGGGACGATACAATGAGCAGTTCTTC.

The chain recombines TRBV4-1 with TRBJ2-2, with 7 bases aligning to TRBD1. Germline CDR1 reads MGHRA; CDR2 reads YSYEKL. The CDR3 extends over 17 amino acids. V gave up 1 base and J gave up 3 bases; unmatched junction bases: 8. The CDR3 loop is CASSQGDRASYTGELFF. CDR3 DNA sequence: TGCGCCAGCAGCCAAGGCGACAGGGCGAGTTACACCGGGGAGCTGTTTTTT.

This clonotype occurred a few times. The conserved phenylalanine or tryptophan is not found at the CDR3 terminus, so this likely reflects a read error. V gene TRBV4-2 combines with J gene TRBJ2-5; D gene ambiguous. V was cut by 3 bases and J by 2 bases, with 7 bases left in between. Germline V gene data show CDR1 as LGHNA and CDR2 as YNFKEQ. This CDR3 has 13 amino acids. CDR3 nucleotide sequence: TGTGCCAGCAGCCAGCGCATTCAAGAGACCCAGTACTCC. Protein product: CASSQRIQETQYS.

This clonotype has at least ten counts. The chain carries TRBV12-3 or TRBV12-4 and TRBJ2-4; possibly TRBD2 for D (5 bases). This CDR3 spans 13 amino acids. Trimming took off 4 bases at V and 4 bases at J, with 8 bases between the two ends. The CDR3 DNA is TGTGCCAGCAGTTCGGGGAAGAAAAACATTCAGTACTTC. Translating it yields CASSSGKKNIQYF.

This clonotype was counted at least ten times. V usage is TRBV11-2 and J usage is TRBJ2-2; 11 positions agree with TRBD1. Germline V gene data show CDR1 as SGHAT and CDR2 as FQNNGV. With V trimmed by 6 bases and J by 6 bases, 9 bases remained unmatched. This CDR3 is built from 16 residues. This chain's CDR3 is CASRPPGTGGSGELFF. For the CDR3, the DNA is TGTGCCAGCAGACCCCCCGGGACAGGGGGTTCCGGGGAGCTGTTTTTT.

Notes on this clonotype: This clone may be a read error of a much larger clone one base away. This sequence joins TRBV12-3 or TRBV12-4 and TRBJ2-3, with D unclear. The J call is uncertain, as TRBJ2-5 better fits the DNA end. The CDR3 spans 13 residues. The CDR3 bases are TGTGCCAGCAGTTTAGGCAGCTTGGGGACCCAGTACTTC. Its translation is CASSLGSLGTQYF.

In this sample, this clonotype turned up a few times. V usage is TRBV6-1 and J usage is TRBJ1-4; tentative D call: TRBD1 (6 bases). The CDR3 has 13 residues. V lost 11 bases and J lost 12, with 22 bases in between. CDR1 is MNHNS and CDR2 is SASEGT in the germline V gene. CDR3: CAGSPSGEGQLFF. The CDR3 region has the DNA TGTGCCGGCTCTCCCTCAGGGGAGGGTCAACTGTTTTTT.

The V gene is TRBV24-1, the J gene TRBJ1-2, with D tentatively TRBD1 (6 bases). CDR1 KGHDR and CDR2 SFDVKD come from the germline V gene. CDR3 length: 14 residues. Trimming pared 5 bases from V and 4 bases from J, leaving 13 bases between. CDR3 protein: CATSAGGGFYGYTF. The CDR3 DNA reads TGTGCCACCAGTGCCGGAGGGGGTTTCTATGGCTACACCTTC.